The rows below give T cell receptor beta chains drawn from one sample of a study of blood T cell repertoires in COVID-19. Only in-frame clones appear in the TCRdb table, and some are missing; sequencing was by immunoSEQ multiplex PCR. The data show 110,000 to 150,000 clones, 60% to 85% seen once. Sequencing was done on a sample of peripheral blood. These receptors originate from a woman aged 60-70 years with acute or convalescent COVID-19. CDR3s include the opening cysteine and the closing phenylalanine or tryptophan. The D gene is left open where the match is weak. A row's size may be missing; if present it is once, few, many or a size class.

v_call: TRBV10-2; d_call: TRBD1; cdr3_length: 18; j_call: TRBJ1-4; clone_size: once; cdr3_nt: TGCGCCAGCAGCCGGGGACAGGGAGGAGGGGGAACAAATGAAAAACTGTTTTTT; cdr3_aa: CASSRGQGGGGTNEKLFF
v_call: TRBV5-1; d_call: -; cdr3_length: 16; j_call: TRBJ1-3; clone_size: once; cdr3_nt: TGCGCCAGCAGCTTGGGGCAGGGTAGCTCTGGAAACACCATATATTTT; cdr3_aa: CASSLGQGSSGNTIYF
v_call: TRBV19; d_call: TRBD2; cdr3_length: 15; j_call: TRBJ2-7; clone_size: -; cdr3_nt: TGTGCCAGTAGTATAATGGGCCAGGGAGGGGACGAGCAGTACTTC; cdr3_aa: CASSIMGQGGDEQYF
v_call: TRBV27; d_call: -; cdr3_length: 15; j_call: TRBJ1-1; clone_size: -; cdr3_nt: TGTGCCAGCAGTCCCTATCTTGGAGAGAACACTGAAGCTTTCTTT; cdr3_aa: CASSPYLGENTEAFF
v_call: TRBV25-1; d_call: TRBD1; cdr3_length: 14; j_call: TRBJ1-4; clone_size: -; cdr3_nt: TGTGCCAGCCGCGGACAGGGGGCGTATGAAAAACTGTTTTTT; cdr3_aa: CASRGQGAYEKLFF
v_call: TRBV5-1; d_call: -; cdr3_length: 14; j_call: TRBJ1-1; clone_size: -; cdr3_nt: TGCGCCAGCAGCTTGGGTCCGGGGAACACTGAAGCTTTCTTT; cdr3_aa: CASSLGPGNTEAFF
v_call: TRBV5-4; d_call: TRBD1; cdr3_length: 13; j_call: TRBJ2-7; clone_size: -; cdr3_nt: TGTGCCAGCAGTTCGATGACAGGGAACGAGCAGTACTTC; cdr3_aa: CASSSMTGNEQYF
v_call: TRBV4-1; d_call: -; cdr3_length: 17; j_call: TRBJ1-6; clone_size: few; cdr3_nt: TGCGCCAGCAGCCATACAGGGCCTGGTTCCTATAATTCACCCCTCCACTTT; cdr3_aa: CASSHTGPGSYNSPLHF
v_call: TRBV12-5; d_call: TRBD2; cdr3_length: 17; j_call: TRBJ2-1; clone_size: -; cdr3_nt: TGTGCTAGTGGTTCTATTAGCGGGAGGGGATCCTACAATGAGCAGTTCTTC; cdr3_aa: CASGSISGRGSYNEQFF
v_call: TRBV18; d_call: -; cdr3_length: 11; j_call: TRBJ2-7; clone_size: -; cdr3_nt: TGTGCCAGCTCCTCAGTCTACGAGCAGTACTTC; cdr3_aa: CASSSVYEQYF
v_call: TRBV5-1; d_call: -; cdr3_length: 13; j_call: TRBJ1-1; clone_size: -; cdr3_nt: TGCGCCAGCAGTATGCGTCAGAACACTGAAGCTTTCTTT; cdr3_aa: CASSMRQNTEAFF
v_call: TRBV28; d_call: TRBD1; cdr3_length: 14; j_call: TRBJ2-7; clone_size: -; cdr3_nt: TGTGCCAGCAGTCGACAGGGCCTGTCCTACGAGCAGTACTTC; cdr3_aa: CASSRQGLSYEQYF
v_call: TRBV5-1; d_call: TRBD1; cdr3_length: 20; j_call: TRBJ2-2; clone_size: -; cdr3_nt: TGCGCCAGCAGCTTGTCTGGGACAGGGGCTTCCTTATCTAACACCGGGGAGCTGTTTTTT; cdr3_aa: CASSLSGTGASLSNTGELFF
v_call: TRBV10-3; d_call: -; cdr3_length: 14; j_call: TRBJ1-6; clone_size: -; cdr3_nt: TGTGCCATCAGTGAACCCGAACAGTCTTCACCCCTCCACTTT; cdr3_aa: CAISEPEQSSPLHF
v_call: TRBV7-2; d_call: -; cdr3_length: 12; j_call: TRBJ1-2; clone_size: -; cdr3_nt: TGTGCCAGCAGTCCCGACATGTGGGGCTACACCTTC; cdr3_aa: CASSPDMWGYTF
v_call: TRBV7-9; d_call: TRBD1; cdr3_length: 14; j_call: TRBJ2-7; clone_size: -; cdr3_nt: TGTGCCAGCAGCGTTCGACAGGGGCCTGGCGAGCAGTACTTC; cdr3_aa: CASSVRQGPGEQYF
v_call: TRBV29-1; d_call: -; cdr3_length: 13; j_call: TRBJ2-5; clone_size: -; cdr3_nt: TGCAGCGTTGATGGAGAGGGAGAGGAGACCCAGTACTTC; cdr3_aa: CSVDGEGEETQYF
v_call: TRBV28; d_call: TRBD1; cdr3_length: 17; j_call: TRBJ2-3; clone_size: -; cdr3_nt: TGTGCCAGCAGTTTACCTACAGGGGATTTGCTCACAGATACGCAGTATTTT; cdr3_aa: CASSLPTGDLLTDTQYF
v_call: TRBV15; d_call: -; cdr3_length: 16; j_call: TRBJ1-2; clone_size: -; cdr3_nt: TGTGCCACCAGCAGAGATACGAGGGCAATTAACTATGGCTACACCTTC; cdr3_aa: CATSRDTRAINYGYTF
v_call: TRBV21-1; d_call: -; cdr3_length: 15; j_call: TRBJ2-7; clone_size: few; cdr3_nt: TGTGCCAGCAGCTCCCTTTGGGACAGTTCCTACGAGCAGTACTTC; cdr3_aa: CASSSLWDSSYEQYF
v_call: TRBV7-8; d_call: -; cdr3_length: 16; j_call: TRBJ2-5; clone_size: -; cdr3_nt: TGTGCCAGCAGCTTACCAGTGGGAGGGAGGGGGGAGACCCAGTACTTC; cdr3_aa: CASSLPVGGRGETQYF
v_call: TRBV24-1; d_call: -; cdr3_length: 12; j_call: TRBJ1-1; clone_size: -; cdr3_nt: TGTGCCACCAGTGCTAGGGGGACTGAAGCTTTCTTT; cdr3_aa: CATSARGTEAFF
v_call: TRBV19; d_call: -; cdr3_length: 20; j_call: TRBJ1-5; clone_size: -; cdr3_nt: TGTGCCAGTAGTATATATATCGAGGTGTCTTCACAGGGAGGCAATCAGCCCCAGCATTTT; cdr3_aa: CASSIYIEVSSQGGNQPQHF
v_call: TRBV6-5; d_call: TRBD1; cdr3_length: 14; j_call: TRBJ2-3; clone_size: -; cdr3_nt: TGTGCCAGCAGACCGGGACAGCGCGCAGATACGCAGTATTTT; cdr3_aa: CASRPGQRADTQYF
v_call: TRBV19; d_call: TRBD1; cdr3_length: 13; j_call: TRBJ2-7; clone_size: -; cdr3_nt: TGTGCCAGTACCCTGACAGGGGGAAACGAGCAGTACTTC; cdr3_aa: CASTLTGGNEQYF
v_call: TRBV6-5; d_call: -; cdr3_length: 16; j_call: TRBJ2-6; clone_size: -; cdr3_nt: TGTGCCAGCAGTTATTCGGACAGCTCTGGGGCCAACGTCCTGACTTTC; cdr3_aa: CASSYSDSSGANVLTF
v_call: TRBV5-5; d_call: -; cdr3_length: 15; j_call: TRBJ2-1; clone_size: -; cdr3_nt: TGTGCCAGCAGCTTGACGGCGGGATCCCCCAATGAGCAGTTCTTC; cdr3_aa: CASSLTAGSPNEQFF
v_call: TRBV4-1; d_call: -; cdr3_length: 15; j_call: TRBJ2-3; clone_size: once; cdr3_nt: TGCGCCAGCAGCCAAGAGACGACAGGCACAGATACGCAGTATTTT; cdr3_aa: CASSQETTGTDTQYF
v_call: TRBV29-1; d_call: -; cdr3_length: 12; j_call: TRBJ1-1; clone_size: -; cdr3_nt: TGCAGCGTAGCGGGGGGTAACACTGAAGCTTTCTTT; cdr3_aa: CSVAGGNTEAFF
v_call: TRBV27; d_call: -; cdr3_length: 13; j_call: TRBJ2-7; clone_size: -; cdr3_nt: TGTGCCAGCAGTTTTCCCGGGAGCTACGAGCAGTACTTC; cdr3_aa: CASSFPGSYEQYF
v_call: TRBV5-4; d_call: TRBD1; cdr3_length: 14; j_call: TRBJ1-2; clone_size: -; cdr3_nt: TGTGCCAGCAGCTGGGACAGGGGGCGAGGTGGCTACACCTTC; cdr3_aa: CASSWDRGRGGYTF
v_call: TRBV19; d_call: TRBD2; cdr3_length: 16; j_call: TRBJ2-1; clone_size: -; cdr3_nt: TGTGCCAGTAGTCGACTACTAGCGGGAGGGCCCTATGAGCAGTTCTTC; cdr3_aa: CASSRLLAGGPYEQFF
v_call: TRBV27; d_call: -; cdr3_length: 14; j_call: TRBJ1-5; clone_size: -; cdr3_nt: TGTGCCAGCAGTTTTCAAGGTTTGGGCTGGCCCCAGCATTTT; cdr3_aa: CASSFQGLGWPQHF
v_call: TRBV7-9; d_call: -; cdr3_length: 14; j_call: TRBJ2-1; clone_size: -; cdr3_nt: TGTGCCAGCAGCCCTCGGACCCTACAGGATGAGCAGTTCTTC; cdr3_aa: CASSPRTLQDEQFF
v_call: TRBV30; d_call: -; cdr3_length: 13; j_call: TRBJ1-1; clone_size: -; cdr3_nt: TGTGCCTGGAGTGTAGCACGAGAGACTGAAGCTTTCTTT; cdr3_aa: CAWSVARETEAFF
v_call: TRBV7-9; d_call: -; cdr3_length: 13; j_call: TRBJ1-1; clone_size: -; cdr3_nt: TGTGCCAGCAGCTTACCAGGTTACACTGAAGCTTTCTTT; cdr3_aa: CASSLPGYTEAFF
v_call: TRBV29-1; d_call: -; cdr3_length: 12; j_call: TRBJ2-3; clone_size: once; cdr3_nt: TGCAGCGACCGAGTTGGCACAGATACGCAGTATTTT; cdr3_aa: CSDRVGTDTQYF
v_call: TRBV6-5; d_call: TRBD1; cdr3_length: 16; j_call: TRBJ2-7; clone_size: -; cdr3_nt: TGTGCCAGCAGTTACTCGAAACGGGACAGGGCCTACGAGCAGTACTTC; cdr3_aa: CASSYSKRDRAYEQYF
v_call: TRBV10-1; d_call: -; cdr3_length: 12; j_call: TRBJ2-7; clone_size: -; cdr3_nt: TGCGCCAGCAGTGGGGCAAACTACGAGCAGTACTTC; cdr3_aa: CASSGANYEQYF
v_call: TRBV7-6; d_call: TRBD1; cdr3_length: 19; j_call: TRBJ1-4; clone_size: -; cdr3_nt: TGTGCCAGCAGCTTAGTGGGACAGGGGCGTTCCGCAACTAATGAAAAACTGTTTTTT; cdr3_aa: CASSLVGQGRSATNEKLFF
v_call: TRBV6-1; d_call: -; cdr3_length: 16; j_call: TRBJ1-5; clone_size: -; cdr3_nt: TGTGCCAGCAGTGAAATTGTAGGTGCAGGGGCTCAGCCCCAGCATTTT; cdr3_aa: CASSEIVGAGAQPQHF
v_call: TRBV11-3; d_call: -; cdr3_length: 20; j_call: TRBJ2-7; clone_size: -; cdr3_nt: TGTGCCAGCAGCTTAGTTCACCCAACGGGAGCGGAGGAAAGCTCCTACGAGCAGTACTTC; cdr3_aa: CASSLVHPTGAEESSYEQYF
v_call: TRBV18; d_call: TRBD1; cdr3_length: 14; j_call: TRBJ1-1; clone_size: -; cdr3_nt: TGTGCCAGCTCTCCCCGGGACAGATACACTGAAGCTTTCTTT; cdr3_aa: CASSPRDRYTEAFF
v_call: TRBV27; d_call: TRBD2; cdr3_length: 17; j_call: TRBJ2-1; clone_size: -; cdr3_nt: TGTGCCAGCAGTTTAGAGTCTCGACTAGCGGGAGACTATGAGCAGTTCTTC; cdr3_aa: CASSLESRLAGDYEQFF